The 13 T cell receptor beta chains below were found in one sample sequenced in a study of blood T cell repertoires in COVID-19 (dated by TCRdb to the early 2020s). The protocol used for the library was the immunoSEQ multiplex PCR assay. TCRdb limited this immuneACCESS table to in-frame rearrangements with V and J called. A share of clones is missing; checked studies link under half to unresolved V genes, and the rest is unexplained. The sample records tens of thousands of clones, 70% to 90% of which are singletons. 9.3% of the sample is taken by the ten largest. Material: peripheral blood. Source of these receptors: a human donor in a cohort sampled during active COVID-19.

About this clone: At one end, the junction sequence differs from germline, possibly due to a read error. This chain joins TRBV12-3 or TRBV12-4 and TRBJ1-2; TRBD1 matches at 9 bases. The CDR3 spans 13 residues. The CDR3 loop is CASSFRDRDASGF. The CDR3 DNA sequence: TGTGCCAGCAGTTTCAGGGACAGGGACGCGTCGGGATTC.

The chain has TRBV5-1 and TRBJ2-1, with 8 bases that match TRBD2. From germline, CDR1 is SGHRS and CDR2 YFSETQ. The CDR3 totals 16 residues. V dropped 5 bases and J dropped 4; count of bases not matched to a gene: 11. The CDR3 reads CASRQLPAGDYNEQFF. The CDR3 DNA reads as TGCGCCAGCAGACAACTACCAGCGGGGGATTACAATGAGCAGTTCTTC.

The chain employs TRBV12-5 and TRBJ1-6, with 10 nucleotides matching TRBD1. CDR3 length: 16 residues. Germline V CDR1 and CDR2: LGHNT, FRNRAP. The J segment lost 5 bases and the V segment lost 4 bases, leaving 5 bases of the junction unmatched. Written as DNA, the CDR3 is TGTGCTAGTGGTTCCGGGACAGGGGTTGATAATTCACCCCTCCACTTT. Translated, it gives CASGSGTGVDNSPLHF.

The rearrangement links TRBV5-1 to TRBJ2-5; maybe TRBD2 (6 bases). This CDR3 region has 14 residues. With 1 base removed from V and 2 bases from J, the gap between germline ends came to 9 bases. Germline CDR1 is SGHRS and CDR2 is YFSETQ. The CDR3 region has the DNA TGCGCCAGCAGCTTGTGGGGGGTACAAGAGACCCAGTACTTC. This translates into CASSLWGVQETQYF.

V and J are TRBV2 and TRBJ1-5, with TRBD1 matching over 8 bases. Germline loops: CDR1 SNHLY, CDR2 FYNNEI. The CDR3 has 13 amino acids. V was clipped by 7 bases and J by 7 bases; unmatched bases: 6. This CDR3 reads CASKGQGMQPQHF. CDR3 DNA: TGTGCCAGCAAAGGACAGGGAATGCAGCCCCAGCATTTT.

The chain couples TRBV14 to TRBJ2-1; 7 nucleotides align to TRBD2. CDR1 and CDR2 (germline): SGHDN, FVKESK. This CDR3 comprises 16 residues. Germline trimming cut 5 bases from V and 6 bases from J; bases unmatched to any gene: 13. CDR3 coding DNA: TGTGCCAGCAGCGAACACCGGACTAGTCAGGGCAATGAGCAGTTCTTC. Its translation is CASSEHRTSQGNEQFF.

About this clone itself: A far larger clone lies a single base away; this is likely a read error. The chain links TRBV7-2 to TRBJ2-7; D gene uncertain. The germline CDR1 and CDR2 sequences are SGHTA and FQGNSA. V was trimmed by 5 bases and J by 0 bases, leaving 2 bases between them. The CDR3 spans 11 residues. CDR3 protein: CASSHSYEQYF. The CDR3 DNA reads as TGTGCCAGCAGCCACTCCTACGAGCAGTACTTC.

This sequence joins TRBV18 and TRBJ1-1, with 8 nucleotides matching TRBD1. Germline CDR1 KGHSH, CDR2 LQKENI. CDR3 size: 13 residues. Unmatched junction bases numbered 0, after V lost 3 bases and J lost 3 bases. The CDR3 nucleotides read TGTGCCAGCTCACCGACAGGGGACACTGAAGCTTTCTTT. It translates to CASSPTGDTEAFF.

This chain links TRBV4-1 with TRBJ2-7; tentatively, D is TRBD2 (5 bases). This CDR3 has 16 residues. CDR1 is MGHRA and CDR2 is YSYEKL in the germline V gene. Trimming pared 0 bases from V and 2 bases from J, leaving 14 bases between. For the CDR3, the DNA is TGCGCCAGCAGCCAAGATCCCCGGGGATTGACCTACGAGCAGTACTTC. Protein product: CASSQDPRGLTYEQYF.

In this sample, this clone turned up once. The chain is built from TRBV7-2 and TRBJ2-1, with 7 bases that match TRBD1. CDR3 size: 15 residues. CDR1 is SGHTA and CDR2 is FQGNSA in the germline V gene. The V gene end was trimmed by 4 bases and the J gene end by 9 bases; junction bases not matched to a gene: 12. CDR3 bases: TGTGCCAGCAGCTCAATGGTAGTTGAGGGGGCTGAGCAGTTCTTC. It encodes CASSSMVVEGAEQFF.

V gene TRBV6-1 combines with J gene TRBJ1-5; D unresolved. V dropped 1 base and J dropped 6 bases, with 13 bases sitting between them. CDR1 is MNHNS, CDR2 SASEGT, per germline. This CDR3 spans 15 amino acids. This chain's CDR3 is CASSEGRGSTQPQHF. CDR3 DNA: TGTGCCAGCAGTGAAGGCCGAGGTAGTACTCAGCCCCAGCATTTT.

This clone has just one count. The V and J genes are TRBV7-2 and TRBJ1-1; D is perhaps TRBD1 (6 bases). This CDR3 is 15 amino acids long. The V gene's germline CDR1 is SGHTA and CDR2 FQGNSA. Deletions cut 2 bases from V and 8 bases from J, with 18 bases between. CDR3 in amino acids: CASSLWADSTKEAFF. DNA of the CDR3: TGTGCCAGCAGCTTATGGGCGGACAGTACTAAAGAAGCTTTCTTT.

The CDR3 sequence is CAISEGGLAAYEQYF. CDR3 coding DNA: TGTGCCATCAGTGAGGGGGGACTAGCGGCTTACGAGCAGTACTTC. J is TRBJ2-7 and V is TRBV10-3, with 11 bases identical to TRBD2. The CDR3 contains 15 residues. CDR1 is ENHRY and CDR2 is SYGVKD in the germline V gene. With 2 bases clipped from V and 4 bases from J, the junction kept 4 bases outside the gene matches.